In its sample, the clone carrying this T cell receptor (beta chain) was seen a few times. TCRdb processed the RT-PCR reads anew with MiXCR; each CDR3 protein has one entry. The sample lists hundreds of thousands of distinct CDR3 sequences; 13% to 15% were seen once. Trimming removed 0 bases from V and 6 bases from J, with 9 bases in between. The CDR3 is 14 residues long. Germline CDR1 and CDR2: SGHRS and YFSETQ. This TCR came from a female donor in good health, serving as a healthy control. J is TRBJ2-2 and V is TRBV5-1; D is possibly TRBD1 or TRBD2 (6 bases each). The sequencing input was memory CD4+ T cells from blood. CDR3 residues: CASSLEGGSGELFF. Written as DNA, the CDR3 is TGCGCCAGCAGCTTGGAGGGGGGATCCGGGGAGCTGTTTTTT.